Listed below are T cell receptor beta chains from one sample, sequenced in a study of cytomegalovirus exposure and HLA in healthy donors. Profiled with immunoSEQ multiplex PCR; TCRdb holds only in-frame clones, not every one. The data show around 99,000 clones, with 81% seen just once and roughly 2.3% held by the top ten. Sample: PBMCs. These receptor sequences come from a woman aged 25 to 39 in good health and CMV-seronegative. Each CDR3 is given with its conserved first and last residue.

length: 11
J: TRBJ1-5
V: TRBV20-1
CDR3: CSPRSNQPQHF

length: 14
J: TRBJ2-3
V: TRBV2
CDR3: CASSEADSFSTRYF

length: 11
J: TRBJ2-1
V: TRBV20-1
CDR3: CSARGGNEQFF

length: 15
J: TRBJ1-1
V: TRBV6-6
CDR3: CASSYASGVDTEAFF

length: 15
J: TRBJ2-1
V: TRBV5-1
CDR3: CASSLVAGGPNELFF

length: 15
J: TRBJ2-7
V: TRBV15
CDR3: CATSRGSDRTYEQYF

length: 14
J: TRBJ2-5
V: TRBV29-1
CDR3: CSSLVAGIGETQYF

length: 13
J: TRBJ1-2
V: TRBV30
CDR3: CAWSPVSTDGYTF

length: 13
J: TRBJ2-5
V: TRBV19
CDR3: CASTGGKGETQYF

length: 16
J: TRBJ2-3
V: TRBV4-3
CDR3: CASSQGIAGNTDTQYF

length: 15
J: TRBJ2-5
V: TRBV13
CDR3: CASSLGHGTQETQYF

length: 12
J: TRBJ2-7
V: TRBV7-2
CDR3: CASSLDQGWQYF

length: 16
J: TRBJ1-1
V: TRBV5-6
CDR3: CASSLAYSAADTEAFF

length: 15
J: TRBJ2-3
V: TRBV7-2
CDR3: CASSPSGARTDTQYF

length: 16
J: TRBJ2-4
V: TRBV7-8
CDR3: CASSLTPGVAKNIQYF

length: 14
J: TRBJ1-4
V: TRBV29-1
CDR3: CSVTSGTANEKLFF

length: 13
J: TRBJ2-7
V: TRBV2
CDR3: CASRVASGNEQYF

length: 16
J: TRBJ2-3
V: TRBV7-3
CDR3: CASSSGLAGEADTQYF

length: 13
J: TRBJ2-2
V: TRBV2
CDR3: CASSELFTGELFF

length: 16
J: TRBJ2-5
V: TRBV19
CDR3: CASSSVYLDVQETQYF

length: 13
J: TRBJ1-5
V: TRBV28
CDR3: CASTFSWAQPQHF

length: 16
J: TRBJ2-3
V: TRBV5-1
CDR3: CASSLEGRERADTQYF

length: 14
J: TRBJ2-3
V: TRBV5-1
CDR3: CASSPGTGLDTQYF

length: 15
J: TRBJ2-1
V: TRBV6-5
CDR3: CASSYSRLLAGEQFF

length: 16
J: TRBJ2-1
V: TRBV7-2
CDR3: CASSLVPRGGTSEQFF

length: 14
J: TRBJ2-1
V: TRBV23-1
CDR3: CAGRNSGKGHEQFF

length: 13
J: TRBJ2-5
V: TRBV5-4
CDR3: CASSFATGETQYF

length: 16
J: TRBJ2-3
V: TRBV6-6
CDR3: CASSSPSGQMTDTQYF

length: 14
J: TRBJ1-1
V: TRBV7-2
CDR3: CASSLQNRDTEAFF

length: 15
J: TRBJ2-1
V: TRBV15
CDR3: CATSSGRAPLNEQFF

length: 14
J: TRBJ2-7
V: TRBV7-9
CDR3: CASSGPRAPYEQYF

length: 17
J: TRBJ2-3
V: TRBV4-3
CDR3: CASSQDKGDSRTDTQYF

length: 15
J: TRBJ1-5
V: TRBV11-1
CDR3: CASSLGGRTDQPQHF

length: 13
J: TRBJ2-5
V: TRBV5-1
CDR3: CASSLDPRETQYF

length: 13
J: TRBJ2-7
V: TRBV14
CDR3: CASSPRRDSLRYF

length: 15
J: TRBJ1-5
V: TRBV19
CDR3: CASSIRRAGLEPQHF

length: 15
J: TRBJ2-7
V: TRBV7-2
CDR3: CASSVLTVTPEEQYF

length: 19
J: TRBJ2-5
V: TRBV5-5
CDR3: CASSLAVFSQGLLQETQYF

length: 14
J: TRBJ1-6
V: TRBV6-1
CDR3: CASSAREGDSPLHF

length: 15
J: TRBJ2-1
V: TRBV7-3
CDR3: CASSLSRGDYNEQFF

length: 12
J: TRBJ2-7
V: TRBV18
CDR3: CASSPQGAEQYF